Below, 5 T cell receptor beta chains from the same sample are listed, as sequenced in a study of T-cell reconstitution after alpha-beta-depleted transplantation in children. Unique molecular identifiers were used in preparing the TCRbeta library. TCRdb fed the PCR reads into MiXCR, producing one record per CDR3 protein. The sample includes a few hundred thousand distinct CDR3 sequences, 9% to 12% seen only once; the top ten take approximately 2.3%. The starting material was PBMCs from the stem cell graft donor, obtained from the stem cell graft. Receptor source: a human donor who donated a stem cell graft to a child with acute lymphoblastic leukemia.

This clonotype has at least ten counts. V and J are TRBV18 and TRBJ2-5, with D unclear. Trimming removed 3 bases from V and 5 bases from J, with 4 bases in between. This CDR3 comprises 11 residues. Germline V gene lookup returns CDR1 KGHSH and CDR2 LQKENI. For the CDR3, the DNA is TGTGCCAGCTCACCTCATGAGACCCAGTACTTC. It translates to CASSPHETQYF.

This clonotype has a count of ten or more. This chain uses TRBV5-6 with TRBJ1-2, with 7 bases lining up with TRBD1. The CDR3 sequence is 15 residues long. Trimming at V came to 4 bases and at J to 0 bases, leaving 6 bases not matched to a gene. Germline CDR1 and CDR2: SGHDT and YYEEEE. CDR3 DNA sequence: TGTGCCAGCAGCCAGGGGACAGAAGCTAACTATGGCTACACCTTC. Protein sequence: CASSQGTEANYGYTF.

The CDR3 loop is CASSSGLARTTDTQYF. In DNA, the CDR3 is TGTGCCAGCAGTTCGGGACTAGCGCGTACCACAGATACGCAGTATTTT. The chain carries TRBV27 and TRBJ2-3, with 10 bases identical to TRBD2. Germline V CDR1 and CDR2: MNHEY, SMNVEV (reference sequence). Germline trimming cut 4 bases from V and 2 bases from J; bases unmatched to any gene: 6. The length of the CDR3 is 16 residues.

This chain connects TRBV7-2 to TRBJ2-3, with D maybe TRBD2 (6 bases). Germline V lookup: CDR1 SGHTA, CDR2 FQGNSA. V dropped 5 bases and J dropped 6 bases, with 12 bases sitting between them. There are 13 residues in the CDR3. CDR3 sequence reads: CASSQTSADTQYF. DNA of the CDR3: TGTGCCAGCAGCCAGACTAGTGCTGATACGCAGTATTTT. Based on the CDR3 plus reference TRBV7-2 and TRBJ2-3, the full variable domain is GAGVSQSPSNKVTEKGKDVELRCDPISGHTALYWYRQSLGQGLEFLIYFQGNSAPDKSGLPSDRFSAERTGGSVSTLTIQRTQQEDSAVYLCASSQTSADTQYFGPGTRLTVL.

This clonotype came up many times. The chain uses TRBV6-1 and TRBJ2-1, with a tentative D call TRBD2 (7 bases). CDR1 MNHNS and CDR2 SASEGT come from the germline V gene. The CDR3 is 14 residues long. Trimming took off 6 bases at V and 8 bases at J, with 17 bases between the two ends. The CDR3 loop reads CASREGGPAHEQFF. The CDR3 region has the DNA TGTGCCAGCAGGGAGGGGGGGCCCGCCCATGAGCAGTTCTTC.